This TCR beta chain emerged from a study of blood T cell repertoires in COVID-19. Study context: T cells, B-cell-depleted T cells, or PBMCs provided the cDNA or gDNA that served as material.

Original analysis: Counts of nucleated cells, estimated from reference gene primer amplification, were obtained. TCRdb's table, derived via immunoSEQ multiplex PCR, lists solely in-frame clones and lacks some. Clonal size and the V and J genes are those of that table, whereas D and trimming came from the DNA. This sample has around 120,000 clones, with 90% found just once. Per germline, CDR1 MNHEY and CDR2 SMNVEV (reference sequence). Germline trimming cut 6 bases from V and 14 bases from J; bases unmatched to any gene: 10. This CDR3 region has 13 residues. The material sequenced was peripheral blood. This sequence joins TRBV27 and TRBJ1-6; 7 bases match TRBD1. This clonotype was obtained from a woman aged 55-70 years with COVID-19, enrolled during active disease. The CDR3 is CASSSGTALSLHF. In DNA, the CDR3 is TGTGCCAGCAGCTCCGGGACAGCTCTTTCCCTCCACTTT.